These 31 T cell receptor beta chains were all obtained from the same sample, sequenced in a study of T cell repertoires in cytomegalovirus infection. The antigens these receptors bind are not known. In TCRdb, the reads were re-called with MiXCR into one record per CDR3 protein. The table shows nearly 700,000 distinct CDR3 sequences, with around 35% occurring only once. Sequenced material: cultured PBMCs, taken from culture after CMV antigen stimulation. Receptor source: a human donor in good health (CMV status not recorded). Some clones in this sample may be carry-over from other donors' samples.

About this clonotype itself: One base away lies a much larger clone, so this may be a sequencing read error. The J gene is TRBJ2-4, the V gene TRBV7-2; TRBD2 might be the D (6 bases). The CDR3 is 15 amino acids. CDR1 is SGHTA, CDR2 FQGNSA, per germline. The CDR3 region is CASGLGGGAKNIQYF. For the CDR3, the DNA is TGTGCCAGCGGCTTGGGAGGAGGGGCCAAAAACATTCAGTACTTC.

This sequence joins TRBV11-2 and TRBJ1-2, with TRBD1 identical over 9 bases. V lost 4 bases and J lost 8; bases outside the gene matches: 11. Per the germline V gene, CDR1 is SGHAT and CDR2 is FQNNGV. CDR3 length: 15 amino acids. CDR3 in amino acids: CASSSPGQGVEGYTF. CDR3 in DNA: TGTGCCAGCAGCTCGCCGGGACAGGGAGTTGAGGGCTACACCTTC.

This clonotype was recorded at least ten times. The V and J genes are TRBV7-2 and TRBJ2-5; no clear D. This CDR3 has 14 amino acids. Germline CDR1 reads SGHTA; CDR2 reads FQGNSA. Trimming stripped 1 base from V and 7 bases from J, with 13 bases between. CDR3 sequence: CASSLGSGDGTQYF. DNA of the CDR3: TGTGCCAGCAGCTTAGGTTCAGGTGACGGGACCCAGTACTTC.

A few counts support this clonotype. The rearrangement joins TRBV9 to TRBJ1-2; TRBD1 might be the D (5 bases). This CDR3 comprises 15 residues. The germline gives CDR1 SGDLS, CDR2 YYNGEE. V dropped 0 bases and J dropped 4 bases, with 13 bases sitting between them. CDR3: CASSVASQGSYGYTF. The CDR3, as DNA: TGTGCCAGCAGCGTAGCTTCGCAGGGCAGCTATGGCTACACCTTC.

This clonotype was detected a few times. The J gene is TRBJ2-2, the V gene TRBV27; D gene uncertain. The CDR3 sequence is 15 residues long. V shed 4 bases and J shed 4 bases, with 13 bases lying between them. CDR1 is MNHEY and CDR2 is SMNVEV in the germline V gene (reference sequence). CDR3 protein: CASSSAPRGTGELFF. The DNA of the CDR3 is TGTGCCAGCAGTTCTGCCCCGAGAGGCACCGGGGAGCTGTTTTTT.

A note on this clonotype: The conserved phenylalanine or tryptophan normally closing the CDR3 is absent here, so this likely arose from a read error. The chain uses TRBV28 and TRBJ2-7; D might be TRBD2 (6 bases). The CDR3 spans 12 residues. Germline CDR1 reads MDHEN; CDR2 reads SYDVKM. V dropped 8 bases and J dropped 2 bases, with 10 bases sitting between them. CDR3 protein: CASGPGAYEQYL. The CDR3 DNA follows: TGTGCCAGCGGACCGGGGGCCTACGAGCAGTACCTC.

In its sample, this clonotype was seen many times. The chain uses TRBV7-2 and TRBJ1-3; D gene uncertain. V was cut by 4 bases and J by 2 bases, with 6 bases left in between. Germline V gives CDR1 SGHTA, CDR2 FQGNSA. The CDR3 is 13 residues long. The CDR3 DNA follows: TGTGCCAGCAGCTCGAATGCTGGAAACACCATATATTTT. As protein: CASSSNAGNTIYF.

The gene calls are TRBV20-1 and TRBJ1-1, with D perhaps matching TRBD1 (5 bases). Germline loops: CDR1 DFQATT, CDR2 SNEGSKA (reference sequence). V lost 6 bases and J lost 3, with 14 bases in between. CDR3 length equals 13 residues. The CDR3 reads CSARRDRYTEAFF. The CDR3 DNA follows: TGCAGTGCCAGACGGGACCGTTACACTGAAGCTTTCTTT.

The V and J genes are TRBV6-8 and TRBJ1-3; 9 nucleotides line up with TRBD1. The V gene end was trimmed by 4 bases and the J gene end by 6 bases; junction bases not matched to a gene: 7. This CDR3 has 15 amino acids. CDR1 and CDR2 from the germline V gene are MNHGY and SAAAGT. CDR3 DNA sequence: TGTGCCAGCAGTTCAGGGACAGGGTGGTTAAACACCATATATTTT. Amino acids: CASSSGTGWLNTIYF.

There are many counts of this clonotype. The V call is TRBV7-2, the J call TRBJ2-7; 11 positions match TRBD2. The V gene end was trimmed by 3 bases and the J gene end by 1 base; junction bases not matched to a gene: 2. Germline V CDR1 and CDR2: SGHTA, FQGNSA. CDR3 size: 15 residues. The CDR3 is CASSFTSGGSYEQYF. In nucleotides, the CDR3 is TGTGCCAGCAGCTTCACTAGCGGGGGATCCTACGAGCAGTACTTC.

This clonotype was seen only once. The chain is built from TRBV4-3 and TRBJ2-3; TRBD1 matches at 8 bases. This CDR3 comprises 16 residues. V gave up 0 bases and J gave up 1 base; unmatched junction bases: 3. The germline CDR1 and CDR2 sequences are LGHNA and YSLEER. In DNA form, the CDR3 reads TGCGCCAGCAGCCAAGAGGGACAGGTTGGCACAGATACGCAGTATTTT. Amino acids: CASSQEGQVGTDTQYF.

V and J are TRBV5-1 and TRBJ2-2; weak D call: TRBD2 (5 bases). Trimming took 0 bases from V and 6 from J, leaving 15 bases between them. In germline, CDR1 is SGHRS, CDR2 YFSETQ. CDR3 length equals 16 residues. The chain's CDR3 is CASSLAELGLAGELFF. CDR3 sequence (DNA): TGCGCCAGCAGCTTGGCCGAACTAGGTCTAGCCGGGGAGCTGTTTTTT.

The J gene is TRBJ1-4, the V gene TRBV7-9, with 7 nucleotides matching TRBD1. V shed 10 bases and J 17 bases; nucleotides not matched to a gene: 16. The CDR3 is made up of 12 amino acids. Germline loops: CDR1 SEHNR, CDR2 FQNEAQ (reference sequence). DNA for the CDR3: TGTGCCACCTATGACAGGGCAGGCTCCTTATTTTTT. This translates into CATYDRAGSLFF. The full variable domain, in which reference TRBV7-9 and TRBJ1-4 provide the parts outside the CDR3, is DTGVSQNPRHKITKRGQNVTFRCDPISEHNRLYWYRQTLGQGPEFLTYFQNEAQLEKSRLLSDRFSAERPKGSFSTLEIQRTEQGDSAMYLCATYDRAGSLFFGSGTQLSVL.

This clonotype was detected a few times. In DNA, the CDR3 is TGTGCCAGCATCCAGGGGGGCGGTGCGGAGACCCAGTACTTC. Encoded protein: CASIQGGGAETQYF. The chain has TRBV7-9 and TRBJ2-5, with D tentatively TRBD1 (7 bases). V was trimmed by 7 bases and J by 5 bases, leaving 17 bases between them. Germline V gives CDR1 SEHNR, CDR2 FQNEAQ (reference sequence). CDR3 length equals 14 residues.

The V call is TRBV27, the J call TRBJ2-5; D is undetermined. This CDR3 is 14 amino acids long. Looked up from germline, CDR1 is MNHEY and CDR2 is SMNVEV (reference sequence). Trimming left V 8 bases short and J 2 bases short, with 15 bases between. The CDR3 nucleotides read TGTGCCAGCTCCCGTGGTCGCCCACAAGAGACCCAGTACTTC. It encodes CASSRGRPQETQYF.

This clonotype was seen more than once but under ten times. The genes are TRBV6-6 and TRBJ1-5; TRBD1 is a possible D gene (6 bases). Trimming cost V 5 bases and J 4 bases, with 12 bases left between them. Germline V gene lookup returns CDR1 MNHNY and CDR2 SVGAGI (reference sequence). The CDR3 loop spans 14 amino acids. CDR3 bases: TGTGCCAGCAGTCACAACAGGGAGAATCAGCCCCAGCATTTT. Its protein is CASSHNRENQPQHF.

This clonotype was counted ten times or more. Relative to the germline gene, one junction end is altered; a read error may explain this. The rearrangement uses TRBV7-2 and TRBJ2-3; 8 bases line up with TRBD1. CDR3 size: 12 residues. Germline CDR1 SGHTA, CDR2 FQGNSA. The CDR3 here is CASSSYRDRRHF. The DNA for the CDR3 is TGTGCCAGCAGCTCCTACCGGGACAGGAGGCATTTT.

In this sample, this clonotype turned up a few times. The chain employs TRBV12-3 or TRBV12-4 and TRBJ1-1, with unresolved D. The CDR3 is 14 amino acids. Trimming stripped 4 bases from V and 3 bases from J, with 12 bases between. The chain's CDR3 is CASSSPGLDTEAFF. CDR3 coding DNA: TGTGCCAGCAGTTCCCCGGGCTTGGACACTGAAGCTTTCTTT.

This clonotype was observed a few times. A much larger clonotype is one base distant, so this may be a read error. The chain carries TRBV7-6 and TRBJ1-1; possible D gene TRBD1, 6 bases. V was cut by 4 bases and J by 3 bases, with 9 bases left in between. There are 13 residues in the CDR3. Per the germline V gene, CDR1 is SGHVS and CDR2 is FNYEAQ. The CDR3, as DNA: TGTGCCAGCAGCTCCGAGGGGGACACTGAAGCTTTCTTT. Its protein is CASSSEGDTEAFF.

The V and J genes are TRBV10-2 and TRBJ2-7, with D uncertain. Trimming pared 6 bases from V and 9 bases from J, leaving 12 bases between. The CDR3 contains 11 residues. The V gene's germline CDR1 is WSHSY and CDR2 SAAADI. The CDR3 sequence: CASRKESGQYF. The CDR3 nucleotides are TGCGCCAGCAGGAAAGAATCTGGGCAGTACTTC.

This clonotype turned up a few times. The chain is built from TRBV12-3 or TRBV12-4 and TRBJ2-1; no clear D gene. The V end lost 6 bases, the J end lost 6 bases, and 12 bases lay between the germline ends. This CDR3 has 13 residues. CDR3 DNA sequence: TGTGCCAGCAGCCCCGTGCAGGTCAATGAGCAGTTCTTC. Translated, it gives CASSPVQVNEQFF.

The V call is TRBV11-2, the J call TRBJ2-7; no reliable D call. CDR1 and CDR2 from the germline V gene are SGHAT and FQNNGV. Trimming stripped 0 bases from V and 0 bases from J, with 9 bases between. This CDR3 has 15 amino acids. The CDR3 protein is CASSLDRLISYEQYF. The CDR3 DNA follows: TGTGCCAGCAGCTTAGACCGTTTAATCTCCTACGAGCAGTACTTC.

This clonotype occurred once. The rearrangement joins TRBV24-1 to TRBJ2-3; D is unresolved. From germline, CDR1 is KGHDR and CDR2 SFDVKD. Trimming left V 9 bases short and J 3 bases short, with 15 bases between. This CDR3 is 14 amino acids long. The CDR3 nucleotides are TGTGCCACCGCAAGGCACTCGGATACAGATACGCAGTATTTT. This encodes CATARHSDTDTQYF.

V usage is TRBV6-6 and J usage is TRBJ1-6; maybe TRBD1 (5 bases). The V and J ends lost 5 bases and 10 bases respectively, with 18 bases between them. The CDR3 is 15 amino acids. In germline, CDR1 is MNHNY, CDR2 SVGAGI (reference sequence). For the CDR3, the DNA is TGTGCCAGCAGTACGGACATGTGGTCTAGGTCACCCCTCCACTTT. This sequence encodes CASSTDMWSRSPLHF.

This clonotype has just a few counts. CDR3 coding DNA: TGTGCCAGCACCAGACAGGGGCCCTCCGAGCAGTACTTC. This encodes CASTRQGPSEQYF. The chain is built from TRBV2 and TRBJ2-7; TRBD1 matches 8 bases. The CDR3 is 13 residues long. The germline V gene has CDR1 SNHLY and CDR2 FYNNEI. Trimming removed 7 bases from V and 6 bases from J; junction bases left unmatched: 8.

This chain connects TRBV7-9 to TRBJ2-7, with D possibly TRBD2 on 5 matching bases. CDR1 and CDR2 from the germline V gene are SEHNR and FQNEAQ (reference sequence). The CDR3 has 17 amino acids. Between the trimmed V and J ends, which lost 1 base and 0 bases, there was a span of 16 bases. The DNA of the CDR3 is TGTGCCAGCAGCTTAGGAGTGCTAGGCGGGCCCTCCTACGAGCAGTACTTC. It specifies CASSLGVLGGPSYEQYF.

The V and J genes are TRBV4-1 and TRBJ2-2; 8 bases align to TRBD2. V was clipped by 0 bases and J by 10 bases; unmatched bases: 10. The CDR3 has 16 amino acids. Germline V lookup: CDR1 MGHRA, CDR2 YSYEKL. CDR3 amino acids: CASSQDTPGRAEELFF. As DNA, the CDR3 is TGCGCCAGCAGCCAAGATACTCCCGGGAGGGCCGAGGAGCTGTTTTTT.

V and J are TRBV10-3 and TRBJ1-1; the D is unclear. The CDR3 spans 13 residues. V was cut by 3 bases and J by 4 bases, with 9 bases left in between. CDR1 ENHRY and CDR2 SYGVKD come from the germline V gene. For the CDR3, the DNA is TGTGCCATCAGTGAAAAGGGTGGCACTGAAGCTTTCTTT. Residues: CAISEKGGTEAFF.

V gene TRBV7-9 combines with J gene TRBJ1-2; maybe TRBD1 (6 bases). Trimming removed 1 base at V and 6 bases at J, with 18 bases between. Germline-derived CDR1 and CDR2 are SEHNR and FQNEAQ (reference sequence). The CDR3 has 16 amino acids. This chain's CDR3 is CASSLGYRGDMDGYTF. In DNA form, the CDR3 reads TGTGCCAGCAGCTTAGGGTATAGGGGGGACATGGATGGCTACACCTTC.

V gene TRBV7-9 combines with J gene TRBJ2-1; D gene unclear. The CDR3 loop spans 12 amino acids. Trimming shortened V by 6 bases and J by 8 bases, and 11 bases separated the two germline ends. Germline V CDR1 and CDR2: SEHNR, FQNEAQ (reference sequence). DNA of the CDR3: TGTGCCAGCAGTAGTAATCTCGATGAGCAGTTCTTC. As protein: CASSSNLDEQFF.

This clonotype was seen at least ten times. The chain couples TRBV7-2 to TRBJ2-3; D gene unclear. V lost 7 bases and J 2 bases, leaving 10 bases between the germline ends. The CDR3 has 13 residues. CDR1 SGHTA and CDR2 FQGNSA come from the germline V gene. The CDR3 sequence: CASTGSPTDTQYF. The CDR3 nucleotides are TGTGCCAGCACTGGGTCCCCCACAGATACGCAGTATTTT.